This TCR beta chain emerged from a study of human T cells and chemical hapten exposure. Study in general: The study lasted roughly five months, and patients were dosed weekly with diphenylcyclopropenone on the scalp throughout.

From the RACE reads, TCRdb called clonotypes with MiXCR, one entry per CDR3 protein. The sample consists of 110,000 or so distinct CDR3 sequences, roughly a tenth of them appearing once. V was clipped by 4 bases and J by 7 bases, with 11 bases between them. CDR3 size: 12 residues. The germline V gene has CDR1 SGHRS and CDR2 YFSETQ. The table lists this clonotype with many counts. The antigen is unknown. Study-level points and caveats: Alopecia in the donors means their immune response may deviate from healthy people's.

The time point denotes: patch test 2, 6 weeks after DPC sensitization. This sample's treatment: therapeutic diphenylcyclopropenone sensitization with weekly scalp DPC. Before extraction, the whole blood was not fractionated, and total RNA was taken from it. This clonotype originated in a middle-aged woman with alopecia areata. Some clones in this sample may be carry-over from other donors' samples. The chain couples TRBV5-1 to TRBJ1-1, with TRBD1 as a possible D gene (6 bases). This specimen was whole blood, taken in connection with sensitization to the hapten diphenylcyclopropenone (DPC). The DNA of the CDR3 is TGCGCCAGCAGCCTGCAGGGGATTGAAGCTTTCTTT. It encodes CASSLQGIEAFF.